Below are 18 T cell receptor beta chains sequenced from a single sample in a study of T cell repertoires in cytomegalovirus infection. TCRdb ran MiXCR on the reads and lists one entry per CDR3 protein. This sample has under 300,000 distinct CDR3 sequences, with about 12% found just once. The sequenced sample was PBMCs. These receptors were taken from a human donor in good health (CMV status not recorded). Some clones in this sample may be carry-over from other donors' samples.

In its sample, this clonotype was seen a few times. The chain couples TRBV2 to TRBJ1-6; the D is unclear. CDR1 SNHLY and CDR2 FYNNEI come from the germline V gene. Trimming left V 1 base short and J 12 bases short, with 13 bases between. The CDR3 has 14 residues. The CDR3 reads CASSEGGSFRPLHF. CDR3 sequence (DNA): TGTGCCAGCAGTGAAGGAGGCTCTTTTAGACCCCTCCACTTT.

Only a few counts were recorded for this clonotype. The chain carries TRBV5-1 and TRBJ1-1; 8 bases agree with TRBD1. This CDR3 is built from 15 residues. The germline gives CDR1 SGHRS, CDR2 YFSETQ. The trim removed 4 bases at V and 2 bases at J, leaving 7 bases unmatched. The CDR3 region has the DNA TGCGCCAGCAGCACCTCCGGGACAGGAAACACTGAAGCTTTCTTT. It yields the protein CASSTSGTGNTEAFF. Together with reference TRBV5-1 and TRBJ1-1, the CDR3 gives the full variable domain: KAGVTQTPRYLIKTRGQQVTLSCSPISGHRSVSWYQQTPGQGLQFLFEYFSETQRNKGNFPGRFSGRQFSNSRSEMNVSTLELGDSALYLCASSTSGTGNTEAFFGQGTRLTVV.

The rearrangement joins TRBV28 to TRBJ1-1, with 7 positions matching TRBD1. This CDR3 region has 14 residues. Germline CDR1 is MDHEN and CDR2 is SYDVKM. The junction had 15 bases not matched to a gene; V was cut back by 10 bases and J by 7 bases. The CDR3: CAIHHRRAGGEAFF. Written as DNA, the CDR3 is TGTGCCATCCACCACCGACGGGCAGGGGGTGAAGCTTTCTTT.

This clonotype has a count of ten or more. The genes are TRBV7-2 and TRBJ2-5; a possible D gene is TRBD1 (6 bases). V was pared by 3 bases and J by 3 bases, with 8 bases between. CDR1 and CDR2 (germline): SGHTA, FQGNSA. CDR3 length: 13 amino acids. The CDR3 loop is CASSFGTKETQYF. For the CDR3, the DNA is TGTGCCAGCAGCTTCGGGACAAAAGAGACCCAGTACTTC.

The rearrangement joins TRBV12-3 or TRBV12-4 to TRBJ2-1; the D gene could be TRBD1 or TRBD2 (6 bases each). The CDR3 runs to 16 residues. V lost 5 bases and J 0 bases, leaving 14 bases between the germline ends. The CDR3 loop reads CASSPGGPRSYNEQFF. The CDR3 nucleotides read TGTGCCAGCAGTCCCGGGGGCCCCCGCTCCTACAATGAGCAGTTCTTC.

This clonotype came up many times. This rearrangement joins TRBV6-2 or TRBV6-3 to TRBJ2-7, with 8 bases identical to TRBD2. Per the germline V gene, CDR1 is MNHEY and CDR2 is SVGEGT. The CDR3 totals 15 residues. V lost 6 bases, J lost 0 bases, and 7 bases stayed unmatched. The CDR3 DNA reads TGTGCCAGCAGAAAGCCGGGACTAGTCTCCTACGAGCAGTACTTC. Translating gives CASRKPGLVSYEQYF.

This chain links TRBV18 with TRBJ2-5; perhaps TRBD2 as D (5 bases). Germline assignment: CDR1 KGHSH and CDR2 LQKENI. Trimming removed 5 bases at V and 5 bases at J, with 12 bases between. The CDR3 contains 13 residues. In DNA form, the CDR3 reads TGTGCCAGCTCAACCGGGCAGCGGGAGACCCAGTACTTC. Translated: CASSTGQRETQYF.

This clonotype has a single count. CDR3 sequence: CASGPSLAGGLSRDPQYF. The CDR3 region has the DNA TGTGCTAGTGGTCCCTCACTAGCGGGAGGCCTGTCAAGAGACCCCCAGTACTTC. This chain joins TRBV12-5 and TRBJ2-5; 12 bases match TRBD2. V was pared by 5 bases and J by 9 bases, with 19 bases of the junction left unmatched. The CDR3 covers 18 residues. The V gene's germline CDR1 is LGHNT and CDR2 FRNRAP.

This clonotype was detected a few times. V usage is TRBV18 and J usage is TRBJ2-6; D gene unclear. Trimming pared 4 bases from V and 1 base from J, leaving 8 bases between. The CDR3 extends over 15 amino acids. Germline CDR1 is KGHSH and CDR2 is LQKENI. In nucleotides, the CDR3 is TGTGCCAGCTCACAGGGATCATCTGGGGCCAACGTCCTGACTTTC. Protein sequence: CASSQGSSGANVLTF. The full variable domain, rest sourced from reference TRBV18 and TRBJ2-6, is NAGVMQNPRHLVRRRGQEARLRCSPMKGHSHVYWYRQLPEEGLKFMVYLQKENIIDESGMPKERFSAEFPKEGPSILRIQQVVRGDSAAYFCASSQGSSGANVLTFGAGSRLTVL.

Ten or more counts support this clonotype. The chain is built from TRBV7-2 and TRBJ2-7; possibly TRBD1 for D (6 bases). Germline-derived CDR1 and CDR2 are SGHTA and FQGNSA. The V gene lost 4 bases and the J gene lost 0 bases, with 10 bases spanning the gap. There are 14 residues in the CDR3. CDR3 protein: CASSSTGNSYEQYF. The CDR3 region has the DNA TGTGCCAGCAGCTCCACAGGGAACTCCTACGAGCAGTACTTC.

This clonotype was picked up many times. This chain links TRBV7-2 with TRBJ2-3; 11 nucleotides align to TRBD2. There are 17 residues in the CDR3. J lost 2 bases, V lost 4 bases, and 8 bases had no gene match. In germline, CDR1 is SGHTA, CDR2 FQGNSA. The CDR3 sequence is CASSSLTSGAFTDTQYF. For the CDR3, the DNA is TGTGCCAGCAGCTCATTGACTAGCGGGGCCTTCACAGATACGCAGTATTTT. Drawing the rest from reference TRBV7-2 and TRBJ2-3, the complete variable domain is GAGVSQSPSNKVTEKGKDVELRCDPISGHTALYWYRQSLGQGLEFLIYFQGNSAPDKSGLPSDRFSAERTGGSVSTLTIQRTQQEDSAVYLCASSSLTSGAFTDTQYFGPGTRLTVL.

This chain connects TRBV6-2 or TRBV6-3 to TRBJ2-5; 10 bases map to TRBD2. The V gene end was trimmed by 6 bases and the J gene end by 4 bases; junction bases not matched to a gene: 8. Germline V gives CDR1 MNHEY, CDR2 SVGEGT. The CDR3 has 15 residues. CDR3 residues: CASSPSGTSVETQYF. CDR3 bases: TGTGCCAGCAGCCCCTCCGGGACTAGCGTAGAGACCCAGTACTTC.

This clonotype was picked up many times. This chain connects TRBV7-3 to TRBJ2-3, with 7 bases lining up with TRBD1. V shed 5 bases and J 3 bases; nucleotides not matched to a gene: 8. Germline-derived CDR1 and CDR2 are SGHTA and FQGTGA. CDR3 length: 15 residues. The CDR3 spells CASSQGQGVTDTQYF. In DNA form, the CDR3 reads TGTGCCAGCAGCCAGGGGCAGGGGGTAACAGATACGCAGTATTTT.

The chain combines TRBV5-1 with TRBJ1-3, with D possibly TRBD1 on 5 matching bases. The CDR3 has 15 residues. Germline loops: CDR1 SGHRS, CDR2 YFSETQ. The V and J ends lost 4 bases and 0 bases respectively, with 11 bases between them. CDR3 sequence: CASSARQSSGNTIYF. CDR3 nucleotide sequence: TGCGCCAGCAGCGCCCGACAGAGCTCTGGAAACACCATATATTTT.

This clonotype showed up many times. The chain joins TRBV7-2 to TRBJ2-2; unclear D gene. Trimming removed 5 bases at V and 1 base at J, with 14 bases between. The CDR3 has 16 residues. Germline V CDR1 and CDR2: SGHTA, FQGNSA. The CDR3 is CASSRWPERNTGELFF. The CDR3 nucleotides are TGTGCCAGCAGCCGTTGGCCGGAGCGGAACACCGGGGAGCTGTTTTTT.

The J gene is TRBJ2-3, the V gene TRBV5-1; possibly TRBD2 for D (6 bases). V lost 5 bases, J lost 0 bases, and 13 bases lay in between. In germline, CDR1 is SGHRS, CDR2 YFSETQ. This CDR3 comprises 15 residues. This chain's CDR3 is CASSVSGSSTDTQYF. CDR3 DNA sequence: TGCGCCAGCAGTGTTAGCGGCTCTAGCACAGATACGCAGTATTTT.

This clonotype was detected ten times or more. J is TRBJ1-4 and V is TRBV7-2; D unresolved. With 1 base removed from V and 7 bases from J, the gap between germline ends came to 7 bases. CDR1 and CDR2 from the germline V gene are SGHTA and FQGNSA. This CDR3 region has 13 residues. CDR3 region: CASSLVEGEKLFF. The CDR3 DNA sequence: TGTGCCAGCAGCTTAGTAGAAGGTGAAAAACTGTTTTTT.

In its sample, this clonotype was seen a few times. The chain recombines TRBV30 with TRBJ2-7; tentative D call: TRBD1 (6 bases). Germline CDR1 is GTSNPN and CDR2 is SVGIG (reference sequence). Trimming stripped 3 bases from V and 3 bases from J, with 15 bases between. The CDR3 has 14 residues. CDR3 sequence reads: CAWSPETGFYEQYF. In DNA, the CDR3 is TGTGCCTGGAGCCCCGAAACAGGGTTCTACGAGCAGTACTTC.